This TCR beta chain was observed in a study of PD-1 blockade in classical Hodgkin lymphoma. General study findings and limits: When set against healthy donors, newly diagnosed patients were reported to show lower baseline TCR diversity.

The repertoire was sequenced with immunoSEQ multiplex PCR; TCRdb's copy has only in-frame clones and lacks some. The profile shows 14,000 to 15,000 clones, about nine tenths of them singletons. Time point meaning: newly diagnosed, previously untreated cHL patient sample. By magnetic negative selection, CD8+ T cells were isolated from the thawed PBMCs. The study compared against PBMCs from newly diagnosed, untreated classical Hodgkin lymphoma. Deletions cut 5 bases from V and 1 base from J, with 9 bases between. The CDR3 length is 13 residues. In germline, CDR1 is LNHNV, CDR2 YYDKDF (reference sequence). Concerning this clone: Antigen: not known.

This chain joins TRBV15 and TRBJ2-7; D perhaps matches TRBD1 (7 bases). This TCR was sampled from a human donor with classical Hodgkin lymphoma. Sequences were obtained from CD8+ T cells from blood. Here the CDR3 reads CATSAGQSYEQYF. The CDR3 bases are TGTGCCACCAGCGCGGGACAGTCCTACGAGCAGTACTTC.